This TCR beta chain was sequenced for a study of blood T cell repertoires in COVID-19. Overall study: The United States, Italy and Spain supplied acute and convalescent COVID-19 samples.

Per the study methods: Counts of nucleated cells, estimated from reference gene primer amplification, were obtained. The table came from immunoSEQ multiplex PCR; TCRdb's copy has only in-frame clones and leaves some out. D and trimming were read from the DNA, whereas the V and J calls and clone size are those reported in that table. The sample lists 75,000 or so clones; approximately 80% were seen once. Germline values: CDR1 MGHRA, CDR2 YSYEKL. V lost 4 bases to trimming and J lost 1 base; unmatched junction nucleotides: 10. CDR3 length: 17 amino acids. This TCR was recovered from a man in his sixties with active or convalescent COVID-19. Specimen: peripheral blood. V and J are TRBV4-1 and TRBJ2-1; 7 nucleotides line up with TRBD2. As DNA, the CDR3 is TGCGCCAGCAGCCCCAGGGATAGCGGGCGGTCCTACAATGAGCAGTTCTTC. Translating it yields CASSPRDSGRSYNEQFF.